The entry below gives a single T cell receptor beta chain sequence along with its context. Its antigen is as yet unknown. The time point here: healthy volunteer bleed at 2 weeks. Blood, whole and unfractionated, served as the source for total RNA extraction. This sample is drawn from a study of human T cells and chemical hapten exposure. Study-wide findings and caveats: TCRs exceeding 1 in 1000 frequency stayed unchanged with DPC sensitization.

The library attached unique molecular identifiers to individual cDNA molecules. MiXCR, applied by TCRdb to the RACE reads, yields one record per CDR3 protein. The data hold 100,000 to 150,000 distinct CDR3 sequences, with approximately 9.5% observed a single time. The CDR3 extends over 14 amino acids. Germline CDR1 reads SQVTM; CDR2 reads ANQGSEA. This chain connects TRBV29-1 to TRBJ1-1; TRBD1 matches at 11 bases. Material: whole blood. This receptor was identified in a male donor in good health. Some clones in this sample may be carry-over from other donors' samples. CDR3 amino acids: CSVKGQGAGTEAFF. The DNA of the CDR3 is TGCAGTGTCAAAGGACAGGGGGCGGGCACTGAAGCTTTCTTT.